This entry is about one TCR beta chain. Looked up from germline, CDR1 is SEHNR and CDR2 is FQNEAQ (reference sequence). The CDR3 extends over 16 amino acids. Deletions cut 3 bases from V and 0 bases from J, with 11 bases between. Produced via immunoSEQ multiplex PCR; TCRdb's table is partial and in-frame only. Of some 54,000 clones detected, more than 85% appear once; the ten largest clones hold roughly 2.4%. This sample is drawn from a study of blood T cell repertoires in COVID-19. On the study more broadly: Samples came from the United States, Italy and Spain, spanning acute and convalescent COVID-19. T cells, B-cell-depleted T cells, or PBMCs supplied cDNA or gDNA.

The clonotype was recovered from a man between 60 and 75 years old with acute or convalescent COVID-19. The source material was peripheral blood. This chain links TRBV7-9 with TRBJ2-2; maybe TRBD2 (6 bases). The CDR3 region is CASSLGLSTNTGELFF. The CDR3 DNA reads as TGTGCCAGCAGCTTGGGACTCTCTACGAACACCGGGGAGCTGTTTTTT.